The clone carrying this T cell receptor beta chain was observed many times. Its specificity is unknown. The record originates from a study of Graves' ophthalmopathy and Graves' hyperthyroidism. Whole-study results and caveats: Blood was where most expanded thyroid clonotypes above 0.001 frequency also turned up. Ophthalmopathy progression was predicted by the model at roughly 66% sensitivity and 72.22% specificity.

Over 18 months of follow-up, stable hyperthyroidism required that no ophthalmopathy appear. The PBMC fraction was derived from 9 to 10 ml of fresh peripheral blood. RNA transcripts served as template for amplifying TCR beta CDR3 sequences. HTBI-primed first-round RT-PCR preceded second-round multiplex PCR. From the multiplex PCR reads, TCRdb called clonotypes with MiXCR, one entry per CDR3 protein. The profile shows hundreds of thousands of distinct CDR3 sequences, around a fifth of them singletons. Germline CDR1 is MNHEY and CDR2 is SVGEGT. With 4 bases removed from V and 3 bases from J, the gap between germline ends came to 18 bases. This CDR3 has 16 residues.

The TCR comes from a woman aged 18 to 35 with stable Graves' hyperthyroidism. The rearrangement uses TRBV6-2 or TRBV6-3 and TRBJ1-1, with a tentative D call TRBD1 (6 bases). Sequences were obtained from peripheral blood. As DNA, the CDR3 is TGTGCCAGCAGTTTTGTTTCAGGGGTAGTCTACACTGAAGCTTTCTTT. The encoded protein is CASSFVSGVVYTEAFF.